This T cell receptor (beta chain) was documented in a study of blood T cell repertoires in COVID-19. Some clones are missing from TCRdb's copy, which holds only in-frame ones; the method was immunoSEQ multiplex PCR. The sample includes fewer than 130,000 clones, roughly 85% of them seen just once. The germline gives CDR1 SGDLS, CDR2 YYNGEE. CDR3 size: 14 residues. Trimming left V 2 bases short and J 7 bases short, with 12 bases between. This clonotype was obtained from a human donor in a cohort sampled during active COVID-19. The genes are TRBV9 and TRBJ2-2, with D maybe TRBD1 (5 bases). Sample: peripheral blood. The CDR3 nucleotides read TGTGCCAGCAGCGTTCAGGGTGGAGACGGGGAGCTGTTTTTT. This codes for CASSVQGGDGELFF.